Given below is one T cell receptor beta chain in context. The antigen is unknown. This sample was taken from a study of cytotoxic CD8 clonotypes in ibrutinib-treated CLL. Overall study context: Samples had a mean of about 250,000 productive templates and almost 95,000 productive rearrangements.

Assay used: immunoSEQ multiplex PCR; TCRdb lists only in-frame clones, some missing. Seen here are some 300,000 clones, roughly 79% observed once, and the top ten hold 5.5% to 8%. General observations from the study: The study found public clonotypes uncommon, contracting or stable on treatment. Clonality climbed at ibrutinib response, then dropped toward baseline at progression.

Per germline, CDR1 MDHEN and CDR2 SYDVKM. V was pared by 3 bases and J by 8 bases, with 5 bases of the junction left unmatched. This CDR3 spans 13 amino acids. This receptor was obtained from a human donor with chronic lymphocytic leukemia. The starting material was PBMCs, obtained before ibrutinib treatment. V gene TRBV28 combines with J gene TRBJ1-1; 8 positions agree with TRBD1. The CDR3 region has the DNA TGTGCCAGCAGTTTCGACAGGGGAACGGAAGCTTTCTTT. It yields the protein CASSFDRGTEAFF.